Following are 32 T cell receptor beta chains from one sample sequenced in a study of cytomegalovirus exposure and HLA in healthy donors. PCR amplification relied on 60 Vbeta primers (plus 13 Jbeta primers). TCRdb's copy holds only in-frame clones and misses some; the assay was immunoSEQ multiplex PCR. Of about 150,000 clones detected, about three fifths appear once; the ten largest clones hold under 7.5%. The source material was PBMCs. The receptors were sampled from a woman aged 55-69 years in good health and CMV-seropositive.

The chain is built from TRBV7-9 and TRBJ2-3; D is unclear. V was pared by 5 bases and J by 5 bases, with 14 bases between. The CDR3 runs 14 residues. The germline CDR1 and CDR2 sequences are SEHNR and FQNEAQ (reference sequence). The CDR3 is CASSREQQKDTQYF. Here the CDR3 DNA reads TGTGCCAGCAGCCGAGAACAACAGAAAGATACGCAGTATTTT.

The gene calls are TRBV28 and TRBJ1-1; D might be TRBD1 (5 bases). The germline gives CDR1 MDHEN, CDR2 SYDVKM. This CDR3 contains 15 residues. V shed 5 bases and J shed 0 bases, with 13 bases lying between them. The CDR3 region is CASSPRTPMNTEAFF. CDR3 in DNA: TGTGCCAGCAGTCCTAGGACACCCATGAACACTGAAGCTTTCTTT.

This chain uses TRBV5-4 with TRBJ2-1; no reliable D call. The V gene's germline CDR1 is SGHNT and CDR2 YYREEE (reference sequence). Trimming shortened V by 2 bases and J by 5 bases, and 8 bases separated the two germline ends. This CDR3 is 13 amino acids long. The CDR3 region has the DNA TGTGCCAGCAGCTTCGCACCTAACAATGAGCAGTTCTTC. It codes for CASSFAPNNEQFF.

The chain recombines TRBV28 with TRBJ2-5; 8 nucleotides match TRBD2. The V and J ends lost 9 bases and 7 bases, in that order; junction bases with no gene match: 19. The germline V gene has CDR1 MDHEN and CDR2 SYDVKM. This CDR3 region has 16 residues. For the CDR3, the DNA is TGTGCCAGTACACCAATCACGGGAGGGAAAGGAATGACCCAGTACTTC. Encoded protein: CASTPITGGKGMTQYF.

This clone has a handful of counts. The CDR3 is CASSAASGIGEQYF. The CDR3 DNA reads TGTGCCAGCAGCGCCGCTAGCGGGATCGGCGAGCAGTACTTC. This sequence joins TRBV9 and TRBJ2-7; 9 positions match TRBD2. With 3 bases clipped from V and 6 bases from J, the junction kept 7 bases outside the gene matches. Germline loops: CDR1 SGDLS, CDR2 YYNGEE. The CDR3 extends over 14 amino acids. The full variable domain, rest sourced from reference TRBV9 and TRBJ2-7, is DSGVTQTPKHLITATGQRVTLRCSPRSGDLSVYWYQQSLDQGLQFLIQYYNGEERAKGNILERFSAQQFPDLHSELNLSSLELGDSALYFCASSAASGIGEQYFGPGTRLTVT.

This clone was found once. One end of the junction is discordant with germline, which a read error may explain. The chain couples TRBV7-3 to TRBJ2-6, with 8 positions matching TRBD1. The CDR3 spans 16 residues. Germline CDR1 and CDR2: SGHTA and FQGTGA. CDR3 nucleotides: TGTGCCAGCAGCATAACAGGGGGCTCTGGGGCCAACGTCCTGACTTTC. Its protein is CASSITGGSGANVLTF.

This chain joins TRBV10-3 and TRBJ1-2; 7 nucleotides line up with TRBD1. Trimming cost V 4 bases and J 2 bases; bases outside gene matches: 7. The CDR3 runs to 15 residues. The germline V gene encodes CDR1 ENHRY and CDR2 SYGVKD. The CDR3 loop reads CAISATGTANYGYTF. The DNA for the CDR3 is TGTGCCATCAGTGCAACCGGGACAGCCAACTATGGCTACACCTTC.

The chain uses TRBV6-4 and TRBJ2-3; D possibly corresponds to TRBD1 (5 bases). There are 13 residues in the CDR3. With 6 bases removed from V and 8 bases from J, the gap between germline ends came to 15 bases. Germline V lookup: CDR1 MRHNA, CDR2 SNTAGT. CDR3 sequence reads: CASSAGLGATQYF. CDR3 sequence (DNA): TGTGCCAGCAGCGCCGGGTTAGGGGCTACGCAGTATTTT.

This clone was observed a handful of times. V gene TRBV5-6 combines with J gene TRBJ1-3; a weak D match, TRBD1 (6 bases). Germline V gives CDR1 SGHDT, CDR2 YYEEEE. The CDR3 spans 15 residues. Trimming shortened V by 4 bases and J by 3 bases, and 14 bases separated the two germline ends. CDR3 DNA: TGTGCCAGCAGCCCTGGGACAAGTTTTGGAAACACCATATATTTT. As protein: CASSPGTSFGNTIYF.

The V call is TRBV6-5, the J call TRBJ2-3; D remains ambiguous. Per the germline V gene, CDR1 is MNHEY and CDR2 is SVGAGI. This CDR3 spans 13 amino acids. Trimming removed 6 bases from V and 2 bases from J, with 9 bases in between. CDR3 nucleotides: TGTGCCAGCAGCCTCCGGTACACAGATACGCAGTATTTT. Translation: CASSLRYTDTQYF.

This sequence joins TRBV28 and TRBJ2-5, with TRBD2 matching over 12 bases. The CDR3 has 15 amino acids. CDR1 MDHEN and CDR2 SYDVKM come from the germline V gene. Germline trimming cut 6 bases from V and 3 bases from J; bases unmatched to any gene: 5. This chain's CDR3 is CASSQRLAGEETQYF. As DNA, the CDR3 is TGTGCCAGCAGCCAAAGACTAGCGGGAGAAGAGACCCAGTACTTC.

The chain couples TRBV5-6 to TRBJ1-3, with TRBD1 matching over 9 bases. The CDR3 is 19 amino acids. Germline V CDR1 and CDR2: SGHDT, YYEEEE. The trim removed 5 bases at V and 0 bases at J, leaving 15 bases unmatched. CDR3 sequence reads: CASSPPGQGSSGSGNTIYF. CDR3 nucleotide sequence: TGTGCCAGCAGTCCTCCGGGACAGGGATCATCGGGCTCTGGAAACACCATATATTTT.

This clone was detected only a few times. V gene TRBV7-2 combines with J gene TRBJ2-3; D is ambiguous. CDR3 length equals 11 residues. The V end was cut by 4 bases, the J end by 3 bases, with 2 bases between. The germline V gene has CDR1 SGHTA and CDR2 FQGNSA. CDR3 in amino acids: CASSSTDTQYF. Written as DNA, the CDR3 is TGTGCCAGCAGCTCAACAGATACGCAGTATTTT.

This clone was seen a single time. The chain carries TRBV30 and TRBJ2-5, with 7 bases lining up with TRBD1. Trimming took 3 bases from V and 0 from J; bases not matched to a gene: 7. Germline CDR1 and CDR2: GTSNPN and SVGIG (reference sequence). The CDR3 is made up of 15 amino acids. The CDR3 sequence is CAWSDGQVYQETQYF. CDR3 in DNA: TGTGCCTGGAGCGATGGACAGGTGTACCAAGAGACCCAGTACTTC.

The gene calls are TRBV9 and TRBJ2-1, with 10 bases fitting TRBD2. The CDR3 extends over 15 amino acids. After removal of 4 bases from V and 4 bases from J, the junction contained 5 bases not matched to a gene. Looked up from germline, CDR1 is SGDLS and CDR2 is YYNGEE. The CDR3 sequence: CASSQGLAAYNEQFF. The CDR3 coding sequence is TGTGCCAGCAGCCAAGGACTAGCGGCTTACAATGAGCAGTTCTTC.

This chain joins TRBV27 and TRBJ2-1; unclear D gene. Germline CDR1 MNHEY, CDR2 SMNVEV (reference sequence). CDR3 length: 16 residues. Between the trimmed V and J ends, which lost 4 bases and 0 bases, there was a span of 13 bases. The CDR3 DNA is TGTGCCAGCAGTTCCTCGGGTATGAGCTCCTACAATGAGCAGTTCTTC. Protein product: CASSSSGMSSYNEQFF.

The chain is built from TRBV11-2 and TRBJ2-7; D is perhaps TRBD2 (5 bases). CDR3 size: 13 residues. Germline V lookup: CDR1 SGHAT, CDR2 FQNNGV. V was cut by 5 bases and J by 3 bases, with 11 bases left in between. The CDR3 bases are TGTGCCAGCAGCCCGCCGAGGGACTACGAGCAGTACTTC. Translation gives CASSPPRDYEQYF.

The rearrangement joins TRBV14 to TRBJ2-3, with 12 bases matching TRBD2. The junction had 2 bases not matched to a gene; V was cut back by 0 bases and J by 4 bases. Germline V lookup: CDR1 SGHDN, CDR2 FVKESK. The CDR3 loop spans 16 amino acids. The CDR3 sequence is CASSQETSGSSDTQYF. The CDR3 DNA reads as TGTGCCAGCAGCCAAGAGACTAGCGGGAGCTCAGATACGCAGTATTTT.

A few counts support this clone. The J gene is TRBJ2-7, the V gene TRBV7-8; D is undetermined. CDR3 length: 12 residues. The germline V and J ends were trimmed by 3 bases and 7 bases, with 10 bases remaining between them. Germline CDR1 is SGHVS and CDR2 is FQNEAQ. CDR3 sequence reads: CASSFNHWEQYF. CDR3 in DNA: TGTGCCAGCAGCTTTAACCACTGGGAGCAGTACTTC.

The rearrangement links TRBV7-9 to TRBJ1-4; 10 nucleotides match TRBD1. This CDR3 is 13 amino acids long. The V gene's germline CDR1 is SEHNR and CDR2 FQNEAQ (reference sequence). V shed 6 bases, J shed 7 bases, and the junction held 2 bases outside the gene matches. The CDR3 DNA reads TGTGCCAGCAGGGACAGGGGGGGTGAAAAACTGTTTTTT. Translation: CASRDRGGEKLFF. Drawing the rest from reference TRBV7-9 and TRBJ1-4, the complete variable domain is DTGVSQNPRHKITKRGQNVTFRCDPISEHNRLYWYRQTLGQGPEFLTYFQNEAQLEKSRLLSDRFSAERPKGSFSTLEIQRTEQGDSAMYLCASRDRGGEKLFFGSGTQLSVL.

This clone was counted a single time. The chain combines TRBV7-9 with TRBJ2-3, with D uncertain. CDR3 length equals 14 residues. V lost 1 base, J lost 0 bases, and 5 bases lay in between. In germline, CDR1 is SEHNR, CDR2 FQNEAQ (reference sequence). The CDR3 protein is CASSLVASTDTQYF. The CDR3 DNA is TGTGCCAGCAGCTTAGTAGCTAGCACAGATACGCAGTATTTT.

This clone was found once. The rearrangement joins TRBV6-5 to TRBJ1-2; 9 positions match TRBD1. J lost 5 bases, V lost 5 bases, and 6 bases had no gene match. Germline CDR1 reads MNHEY; CDR2 reads SVGAGI. This CDR3 is built from 14 residues. CDR3 DNA: TGTGCCAGCAGTCCCGGGACAGGGCTATATGGCTACACCTTC. Translated, it gives CASSPGTGLYGYTF.

This clone was detected a few times. The V gene is TRBV9, the J gene TRBJ2-3; 8 bases line up with TRBD2. Germline V lookup: CDR1 SGDLS, CDR2 YYNGEE. Germline trimming cut 5 bases from V and 5 bases from J; bases unmatched to any gene: 7. The CDR3 loop spans 14 amino acids. This CDR3 is CASSDGRAGDTQYF. The CDR3 region has the DNA TGTGCCAGCAGTGACGGGAGGGCCGGAGATACGCAGTATTTT.

This clone showed up just once. The chain has TRBV23-1 and TRBJ1-5; D is possibly TRBD1 (5 bases). TRBV23-1 carries the ORF label, with uncertain function. Trimming removed 8 bases from V and 7 bases from J, with 15 bases in between. The CDR3 length is 13 residues. The CDR3 nucleotides are TGCGCCAGCGCTACACCTGGGGGGCAGCCCCAGCATTTT. Translating it yields CASATPGGQPQHF.

This clone was seen a single time. V and J are TRBV28 and TRBJ1-5; D is unclear. The germline gives CDR1 MDHEN, CDR2 SYDVKM. V was pared by 10 bases and J by 0 bases, with 13 bases between. This CDR3 is built from 14 residues. For the CDR3, the DNA is TGTGCCATTAGAGCGGCAGATAGCAATCAGCCCCAGCATTTT. Translation: CAIRAADSNQPQHF.

This clone was seen a handful of times. This rearrangement joins TRBV27 to TRBJ2-7, with 7 bases that match TRBD2. Germline values: CDR1 MNHEY, CDR2 SMNVEV (reference sequence). The V gene end was trimmed by 4 bases and the J gene end by 3 bases; junction bases not matched to a gene: 9. This CDR3 has 15 amino acids. CDR3 region: CASSSPGGSIYEQYF. The CDR3 nucleotides are TGTGCCAGCAGTTCCCCTGGCGGGAGTATCTACGAGCAGTACTTC.

The V and J genes are TRBV5-1 and TRBJ2-6, with a tentative D call TRBD2 (6 bases). There are 17 residues in the CDR3. Trimming left V 1 base short and J 0 bases short, with 11 bases between. The germline V gene has CDR1 SGHRS and CDR2 YFSETQ. The CDR3 DNA follows: TGCGCCAGCAGCTTGCGGGCGGGAAACTCTGGGGCCAACGTCCTGACTTTC. Its translation is CASSLRAGNSGANVLTF.

The chain carries TRBV28 and TRBJ1-1; perhaps TRBD1 as D (5 bases). Germline values: CDR1 MDHEN, CDR2 SYDVKM. The CDR3 runs 13 residues. V lost 4 bases, J lost 0 bases, and 6 bases lay in between. The CDR3 here is CASSWTLNTEAFF. The CDR3 coding sequence is TGTGCCAGCAGTTGGACACTGAACACTGAAGCTTTCTTT.

V gene TRBV7-2 combines with J gene TRBJ2-7; TRBD1 aligns across 7 bases. Germline V gene data show CDR1 as SGHTA and CDR2 as FQGNSA. This CDR3 contains 13 residues. With 5 bases clipped from V and 12 bases from J, the junction kept 13 bases outside the gene matches. The CDR3 loop reads CASSRNWDSLGYF. CDR3 bases: TGTGCCAGCAGCCGAAACTGGGACAGCCTAGGGTACTTC. The full variable domain, with the rest looked up from reference TRBV7-2 and TRBJ2-7, is GAGVSQSPSNKVTEKGKDVELRCDPISGHTALYWYRQSLGQGLEFLIYFQGNSAPDKSGLPSDRFSAERTGGSVSTLTIQRTQQEDSAVYLCASSRNWDSLGYFGPGTRLTVT.

To note about this clone: Other nucleotide sequences in the sample specify the same CDR3. V is TRBV28 and J is TRBJ2-2, with D unresolved. CDR1 and CDR2 (germline): MDHEN, SYDVKM. With 4 bases removed from V and 1 base from J, the gap between germline ends came to 4 bases. The CDR3 is 13 amino acids. DNA for the CDR3: TGTGCCAGCAGTTCGTTGAACACCGGGGAGCTGTTTTTT. Its protein product is CASSSLNTGELFF. Full variable domain (remainder filled in from reference TRBV28 and TRBJ2-2): DVKVTQSSRYLVKRTGEKVFLECVQDMDHENMFWYRQDPGLGLRLIYFSYDVKMKEKGDIPEGYSVSREKKERFSLILESASTNQTSMYLCASSSLNTGELFFGEGSRLTVL.

V gene TRBV29-1 combines with J gene TRBJ1-4; D not certain. V was trimmed by 6 bases and J by 7 bases, leaving 18 bases between them. Germline V gene sequence: CDR1 SQVTM, CDR2 ANQGSEA. The CDR3 contains 14 residues. The CDR3 nucleotides read TGCAGCGTCCGAAGGACTAATGTAGGTGAAAAACTGTTTTTT. Translation gives CSVRRTNVGEKLFF.

This clone was found a few times. This chain links TRBV5-1 with TRBJ2-7, with TRBD1 matching 8 bases. CDR3 length: 15 amino acids. Germline V lookup: CDR1 SGHRS, CDR2 YFSETQ. V trimming: 4 bases; J trimming: 2 bases; junction bases outside the gene matches: 8. The CDR3 here is CASSGKTGVPYEQYF. In DNA, the CDR3 is TGCGCCAGCAGCGGCAAGACAGGGGTACCCTACGAGCAGTACTTC.